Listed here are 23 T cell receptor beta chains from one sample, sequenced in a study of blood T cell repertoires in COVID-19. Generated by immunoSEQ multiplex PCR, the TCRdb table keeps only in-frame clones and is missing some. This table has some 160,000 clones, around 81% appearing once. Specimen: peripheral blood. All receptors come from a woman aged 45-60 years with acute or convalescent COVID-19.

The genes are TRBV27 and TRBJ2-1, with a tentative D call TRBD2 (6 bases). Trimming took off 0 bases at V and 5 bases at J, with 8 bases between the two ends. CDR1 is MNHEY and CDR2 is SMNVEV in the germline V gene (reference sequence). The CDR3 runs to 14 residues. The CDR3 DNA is TGTGCCAGCAGTTTATCTAGCGGAAACAATGAGCAGTTCTTC. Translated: CASSLSSGNNEQFF.

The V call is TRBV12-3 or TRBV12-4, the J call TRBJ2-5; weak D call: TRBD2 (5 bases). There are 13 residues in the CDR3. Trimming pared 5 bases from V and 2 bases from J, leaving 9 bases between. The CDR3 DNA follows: TGTGCCAGCAGTAGAGGGAGTCAAGAGACCCAGTACTTC. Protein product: CASSRGSQETQYF.

The CDR3 loop is CASSLGGTSETDTQYF. The CDR3 region has the DNA TGTGCCAGCAGCTTAGGGGGGACAAGCGAGACAGATACGCAGTATTTT. This chain links TRBV11-1 with TRBJ2-3; a possible D gene is TRBD1 (6 bases). V lost 1 base and J 3 bases, leaving 14 bases between the germline ends. Germline V CDR1 and CDR2: SGHAT, FQDESV (reference sequence). CDR3 size: 16 residues.

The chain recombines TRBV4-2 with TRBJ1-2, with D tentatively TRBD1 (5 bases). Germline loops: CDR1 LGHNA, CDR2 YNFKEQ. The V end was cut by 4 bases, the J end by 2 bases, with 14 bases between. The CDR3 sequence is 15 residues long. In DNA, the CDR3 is TGTGCCAGCAGCCGAGGAGGGGAAAAAAACTATGGCTACACCTTC. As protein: CASSRGGEKNYGYTF.

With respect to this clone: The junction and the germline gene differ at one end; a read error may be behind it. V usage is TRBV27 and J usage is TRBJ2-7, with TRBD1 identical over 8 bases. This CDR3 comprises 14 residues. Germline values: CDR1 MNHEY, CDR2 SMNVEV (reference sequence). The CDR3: CASSAMGQVKRLRF. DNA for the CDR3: TGTGCCAGCAGTGCGATGGGACAGGTTAAGAGGTTGCGCTTC.

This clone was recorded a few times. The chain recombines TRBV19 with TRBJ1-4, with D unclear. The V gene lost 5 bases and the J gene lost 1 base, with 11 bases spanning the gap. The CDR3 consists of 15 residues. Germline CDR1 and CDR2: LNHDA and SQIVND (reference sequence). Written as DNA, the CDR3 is TGTGCCAGTAGTTGGCCCGTTGGAACTAATGAAAAACTGTTTTTT. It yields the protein CASSWPVGTNEKLFF. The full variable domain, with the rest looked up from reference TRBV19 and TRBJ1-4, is DGGITQSPKYLFRKEGQNVTLSCEQNLNHDAMYWYRQDPGQGLRLIYYSQIVNDFQKGDIAEGYSVSREKKESFPLTVTSAQKNPTAFYLCASSWPVGTNEKLFFGSGTQLSVL.

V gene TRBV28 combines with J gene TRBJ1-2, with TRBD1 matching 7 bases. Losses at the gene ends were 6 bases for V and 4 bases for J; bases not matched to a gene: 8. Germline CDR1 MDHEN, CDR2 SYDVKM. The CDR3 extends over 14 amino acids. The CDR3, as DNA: TGTGCCAGCAGCGTAACAGGGGTCGGCTATGGCTACACCTTC. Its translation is CASSVTGVGYGYTF.

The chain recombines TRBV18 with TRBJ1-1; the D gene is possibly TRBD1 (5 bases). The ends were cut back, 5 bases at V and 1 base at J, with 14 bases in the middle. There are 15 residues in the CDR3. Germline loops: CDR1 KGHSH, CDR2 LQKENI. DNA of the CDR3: TGTGCCAGCTCATCAGGGAGGGCTGGGAACACTGAAGCTTTCTTT. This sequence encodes CASSSGRAGNTEAFF.

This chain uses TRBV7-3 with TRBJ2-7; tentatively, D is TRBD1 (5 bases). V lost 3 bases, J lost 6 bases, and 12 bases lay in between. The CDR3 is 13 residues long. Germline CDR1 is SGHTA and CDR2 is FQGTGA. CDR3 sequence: CASSFSQGSEQYF. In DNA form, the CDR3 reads TGTGCCAGCAGCTTCTCGCAGGGCTCCGAGCAGTACTTC.

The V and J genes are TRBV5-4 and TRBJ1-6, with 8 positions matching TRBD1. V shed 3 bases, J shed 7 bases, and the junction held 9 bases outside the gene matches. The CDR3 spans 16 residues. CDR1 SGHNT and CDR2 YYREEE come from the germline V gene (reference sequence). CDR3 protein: CASSSYRGVENSPLHF. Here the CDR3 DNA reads TGTGCCAGCAGCTCATACAGGGGGGTAGAAAATTCACCCCTCCACTTT.

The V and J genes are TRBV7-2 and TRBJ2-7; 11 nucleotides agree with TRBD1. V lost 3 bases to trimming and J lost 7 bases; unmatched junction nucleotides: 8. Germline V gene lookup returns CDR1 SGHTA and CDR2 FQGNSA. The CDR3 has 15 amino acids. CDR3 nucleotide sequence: TGTGCCAGCAGCTTCCCGGGACAGGGGGTGGGGGAGCAGTACTTC. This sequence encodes CASSFPGQGVGEQYF.

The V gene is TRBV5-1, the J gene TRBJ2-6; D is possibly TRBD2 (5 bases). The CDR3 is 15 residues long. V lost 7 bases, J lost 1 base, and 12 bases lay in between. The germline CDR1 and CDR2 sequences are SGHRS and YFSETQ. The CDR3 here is CASRESLSGANVLTF. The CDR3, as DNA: TGCGCCAGCCGGGAATCTTTATCTGGGGCCAACGTCCTGACTTTC.

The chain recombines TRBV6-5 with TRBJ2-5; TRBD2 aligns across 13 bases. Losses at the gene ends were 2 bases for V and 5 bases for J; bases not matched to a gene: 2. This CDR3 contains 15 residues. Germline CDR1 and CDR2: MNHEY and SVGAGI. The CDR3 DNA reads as TGTGCCAGCAGTTACAGGGGACTAGCGGGGGAGACCCAGTACTTC. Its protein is CASSYRGLAGETQYF.

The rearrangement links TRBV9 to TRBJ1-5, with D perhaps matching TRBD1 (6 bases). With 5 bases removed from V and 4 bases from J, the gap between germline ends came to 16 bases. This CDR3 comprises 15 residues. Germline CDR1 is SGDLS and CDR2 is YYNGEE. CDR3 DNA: TGTGCCAGCAGTTCTCAGGGGTTGGGAAATCAGCCCCAGCATTTT. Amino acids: CASSSQGLGNQPQHF. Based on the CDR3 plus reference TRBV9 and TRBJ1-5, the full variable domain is DSGVTQTPKHLITATGQRVTLRCSPRSGDLSVYWYQQSLDQGLQFLIQYYNGEERAKGNILERFSAQQFPDLHSELNLSSLELGDSALYFCASSSQGLGNQPQHFGDGTRLSIL.

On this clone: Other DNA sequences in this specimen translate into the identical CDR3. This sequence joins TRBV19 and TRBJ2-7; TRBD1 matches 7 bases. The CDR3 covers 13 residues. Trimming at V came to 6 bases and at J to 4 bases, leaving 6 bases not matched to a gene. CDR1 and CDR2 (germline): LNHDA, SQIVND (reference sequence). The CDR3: CASSRDRNYEQYF. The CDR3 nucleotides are TGTGCCAGTAGCCGGGACAGAAATTACGAGCAGTACTTC.

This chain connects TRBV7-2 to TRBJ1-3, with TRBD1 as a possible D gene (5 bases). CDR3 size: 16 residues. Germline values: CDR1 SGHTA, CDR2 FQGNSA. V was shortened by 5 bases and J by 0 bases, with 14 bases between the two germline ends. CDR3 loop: CASSREHRSSGNTIYF. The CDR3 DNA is TGTGCCAGCAGCAGAGAGCACAGGAGCTCTGGAAACACCATATATTTT.

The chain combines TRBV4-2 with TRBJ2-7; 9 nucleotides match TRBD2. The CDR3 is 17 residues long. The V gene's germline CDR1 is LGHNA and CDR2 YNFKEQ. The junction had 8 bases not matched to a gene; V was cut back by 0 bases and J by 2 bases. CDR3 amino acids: CASSQEQAGGGAYEQYF. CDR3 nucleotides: TGTGCCAGCAGCCAAGAGCAAGCAGGCGGGGGGGCCTACGAGCAGTACTTC.

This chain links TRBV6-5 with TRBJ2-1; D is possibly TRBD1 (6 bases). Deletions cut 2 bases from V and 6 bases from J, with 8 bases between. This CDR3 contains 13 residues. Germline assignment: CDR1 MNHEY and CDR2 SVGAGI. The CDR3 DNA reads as TGTGCCAGCAGTTACGGACAGTCCAATGAGCAGTTCTTC. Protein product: CASSYGQSNEQFF.

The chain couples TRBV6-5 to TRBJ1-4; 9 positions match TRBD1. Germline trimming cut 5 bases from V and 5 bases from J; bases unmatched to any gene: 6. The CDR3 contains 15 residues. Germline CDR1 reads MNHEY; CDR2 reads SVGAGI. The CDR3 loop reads CASSIRTGANEKLFF. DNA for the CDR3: TGTGCCAGCAGTATCAGGACAGGGGCGAATGAAAAACTGTTTTTT.

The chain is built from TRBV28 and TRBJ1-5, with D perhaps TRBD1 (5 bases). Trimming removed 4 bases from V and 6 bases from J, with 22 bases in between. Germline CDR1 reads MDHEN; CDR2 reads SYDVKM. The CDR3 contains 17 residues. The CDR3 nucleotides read TGTGCCAGCAGTTCACCGCCAGGGACTCTGCAAGGTCAGCCCCAGCATTTT. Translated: CASSSPPGTLQGQPQHF.

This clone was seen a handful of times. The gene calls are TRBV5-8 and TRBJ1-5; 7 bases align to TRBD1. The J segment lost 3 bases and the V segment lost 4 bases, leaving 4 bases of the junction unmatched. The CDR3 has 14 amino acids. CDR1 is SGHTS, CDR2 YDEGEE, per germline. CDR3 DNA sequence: TGTGCCAGCAGCCTCAGGGGGAACAATCAGCCCCAGCATTTT. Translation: CASSLRGNNQPQHF.

CDR3 residues: CASSYGPRGSNQPQHF. The CDR3, as DNA: TGTGCCAGCAGTTACGGGCCTAGGGGAAGCAATCAGCCCCAGCATTTT. The chain recombines TRBV6-2 or TRBV6-3 with TRBJ1-5, with D perhaps matching TRBD1 (5 bases). There are 16 residues in the CDR3. V lost 2 bases to trimming and J lost 1 base, with 12 bases between them. The germline V gene has CDR1 MNHEY and CDR2 SVGEGT.

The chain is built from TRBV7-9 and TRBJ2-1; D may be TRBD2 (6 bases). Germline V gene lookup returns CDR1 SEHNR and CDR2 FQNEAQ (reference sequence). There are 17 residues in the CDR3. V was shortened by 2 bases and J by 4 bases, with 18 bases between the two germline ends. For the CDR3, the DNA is TGTGCCAGCAGCTTAAAATGGGGGGAAGGGGAGTACAATGAGCAGTTCTTC. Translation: CASSLKWGEGEYNEQFF.